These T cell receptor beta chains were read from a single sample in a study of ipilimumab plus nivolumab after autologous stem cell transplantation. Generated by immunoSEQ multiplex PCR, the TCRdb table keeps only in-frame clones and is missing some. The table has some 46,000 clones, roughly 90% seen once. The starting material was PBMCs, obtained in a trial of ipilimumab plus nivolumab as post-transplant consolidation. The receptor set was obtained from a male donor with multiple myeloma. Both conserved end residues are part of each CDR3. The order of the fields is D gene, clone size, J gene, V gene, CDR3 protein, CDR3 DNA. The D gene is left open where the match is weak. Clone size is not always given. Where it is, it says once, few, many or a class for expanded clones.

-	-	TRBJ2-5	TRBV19	CASRWGGDQETQYF	TGTGCCAGTAGGTGGGGAGGAGACCAAGAGACCCAGTACTTC
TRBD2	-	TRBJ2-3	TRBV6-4	CASSDSGGGSTDTQYF	TGTGCCAGCAGTGACTCGGGCGGGGGGAGCACAGATACGCAGTATTTT
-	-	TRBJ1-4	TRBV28	CASSLSSPREKLFF	TGTGCCAGCAGTTTATCTTCCCCGCGTGAAAAACTGTTTTTT
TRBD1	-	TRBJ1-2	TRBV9	CASSVGPGTDNYGYTF	TGTGCCAGCAGCGTAGGTCCCGGGACAGATAACTATGGCTACACCTTC
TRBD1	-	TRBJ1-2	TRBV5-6	CASSPGQGVTWDYGYTF	TGTGCCAGCAGCCCCGGGCAGGGGGTGACCTGGGACTATGGCTACACCTTC
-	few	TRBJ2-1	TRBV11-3	CASSPQGSDNEQFF	TGTGCCAGCAGCCCACAGGGAAGTGACAATGAGCAGTTCTTC
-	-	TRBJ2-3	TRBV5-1	CASSSGLSNTDTQYF	TGCGCCAGCAGCTCGGGACTGTCGAACACAGATACGCAGTATTTT
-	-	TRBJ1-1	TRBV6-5	CASSSLGLWGTEAFF	TGTGCCAGCAGTTCCCTGGGCCTCTGGGGGACTGAAGCTTTCTTT
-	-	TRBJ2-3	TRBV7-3	CASSDQGSGDTQYF	TGTGCCAGCAGTGACCAGGGGTCTGGAGATACGCAGTATTTT
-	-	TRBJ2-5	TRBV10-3	CAISEFAEETQYF	TGTGCCATCAGTGAGTTTGCAGAAGAGACCCAGTACTTC
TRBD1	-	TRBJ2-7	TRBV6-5	CASSYSKVGQGYEQYF	TGTGCCAGCAGTTACTCGAAAGTTGGACAGGGCTACGAGCAGTACTTC
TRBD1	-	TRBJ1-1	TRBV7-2	CASSFSSGTEAEAFF	TGTGCCAGCAGCTTTTCCTCCGGGACAGAAGCTGAAGCTTTCTTT
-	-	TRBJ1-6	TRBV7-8	CASSLGPPRTPLHF	TGTGCCAGCAGCTTGGGTCCTCCTCGGACACCCCTCCACTTT
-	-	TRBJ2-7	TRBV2	CASRAGSYEQYF	TGTGCCAGCAGAGCCGGATCCTACGAGCAGTACTTC
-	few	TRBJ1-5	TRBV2	CASKADTYQPQHF	TGTGCCAGCAAAGCGGACACGTATCAGCCCCAGCATTTT
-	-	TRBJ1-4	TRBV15	CATREEGLSEKLFF	TGTGCCACCAGAGAAGAGGGGCTGAGTGAAAAACTGTTTTTT
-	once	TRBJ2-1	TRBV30	CACCGFYNEQFF	TGTGCCTGCTGTGGTTTCTACAATGAGCAGTTCTTC
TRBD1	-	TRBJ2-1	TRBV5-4	CASSFQPGQGAAYNEQFF	TGTGCCAGCAGCTTCCAACCGGGACAGGGGGCCGCCTACAATGAGCAGTTCTTC
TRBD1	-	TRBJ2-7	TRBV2	CASSPGQGIGYYEQYF	TGTGCCAGCAGCCCAGGACAGGGGATCGGGTACTACGAGCAGTACTTC
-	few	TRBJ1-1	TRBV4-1	CASSQALRNTEAFF	TGCGCCAGCAGCCAAGCCCTTAGGAACACTGAAGCTTTCTTT
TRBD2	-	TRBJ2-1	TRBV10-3	CAISEYGSGGSGYNEQFF	TGTGCCATCAGTGAGTACGGTAGCGGGGGGTCTGGGTACAATGAGCAGTTCTTC
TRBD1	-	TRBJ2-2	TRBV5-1	CASTSGQGATGELFF	TGCGCCAGCACATCTGGACAGGGAGCTACCGGGGAGCTGTTTTTT
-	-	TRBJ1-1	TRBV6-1	CASNPRFRDEAFF	TGTGCCAGCAATCCGCGGTTCCGGGACGAAGCTTTCTTT
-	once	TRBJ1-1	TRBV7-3	CASSLATGPNTEAFF	TGTGCCAGCAGCTTAGCTACAGGGCCGAACACTGAAGCTTTCTTT
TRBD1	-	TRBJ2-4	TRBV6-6	CAVGGAAKNIQYF	TGTGCCGTAGGGGGCGCGGCCAAAAACATTCAGTACTTC
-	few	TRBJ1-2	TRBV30	CAWSRRLSGYTF	TGTGCCTGGAGTCGGCGATTGAGTGGCTACACCTTC
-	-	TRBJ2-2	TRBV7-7	CASSFQTGNTGELFF	TGTGCCAGCAGCTTCCAGACAGGGAACACCGGGGAGCTGTTTTTT
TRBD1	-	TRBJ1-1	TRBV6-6	CASTASTTGGYTEAFF	TGTGCCAGCACCGCCTCTACGACAGGGGGGTACACTGAAGCTTTCTTT
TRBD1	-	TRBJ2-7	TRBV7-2	CASGSGTVYEQYF	TGTGCCAGCGGATCCGGGACAGTTTACGAGCAGTACTTC
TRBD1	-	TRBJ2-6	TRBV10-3	CAISEPGGTGLHSGANVLTF	TGTGCCATCAGTGAGCCTGGGGGGACAGGGCTTCACTCTGGGGCCAACGTCCTGACTTTC
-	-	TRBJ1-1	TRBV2	CASKVNTEAFF	TGTGCCAGCAAGGTGAACACTGAAGCTTTCTTT
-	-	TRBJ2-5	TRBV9	CASSVNREETQYF	TGTGCCAGCAGCGTAAACAGGGAAGAGACCCAGTACTTC
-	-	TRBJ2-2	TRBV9	CASSVARTGNTGELFF	TGTGCCAGCAGCGTGGCCCGGACGGGAAACACCGGGGAGCTGTTTTTT
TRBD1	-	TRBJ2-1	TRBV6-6	CASSYEGQFNNEQFF	TGTGCCAGCAGTTATGAGGGACAGTTTAATAATGAGCAGTTCTTC
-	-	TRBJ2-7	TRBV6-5	CASSPRGGQGYEQYF	TGTGCCAGCAGTCCTCGGGGGGGACAGGGCTACGAGCAGTACTTC